Described below is a single TCR beta chain sequence and its context. V was clipped by 4 bases and J by 5 bases; unmatched bases: 8. This CDR3 spans 14 amino acids. Germline CDR1 reads DFQATT; CDR2 reads SNEGSKA (reference sequence). The entry originates in a study of T-cell reconstitution after alpha-beta-depleted transplantation in children. As it was prepared, the TCRbeta library received unique molecular identifiers. TCRdb fed the PCR reads into MiXCR, producing one record per CDR3 protein. The sample lists a few hundred thousand distinct CDR3 sequences; about 11% were seen once. The clonotype comes from a human donor who donated a stem cell graft to a child with acute myeloid leukemia. The chain combines TRBV20-1 with TRBJ2-5; 9 bases agree with TRBD2. This sample comprised PBMCs from the stem cell graft donor, obtained from the stem cell graft. The CDR3 DNA sequence: TGCAGTGCTAATCTAGCGGGAAAGTGGGAGACCCAGTACTTC. Its protein is CSANLAGKWETQYF.